This T cell receptor (beta chain) was captured in a study of cytomegalovirus exposure and HLA in healthy donors. Study findings and constraints: The authors confirmed in vitro that three CMV-associated chains were specific for CMV antigens. CMV serostatus was the sole immune exposure data available. Earlier results showed most TCR beta V segments being productive about 87% or about 30% of the time. TCR beta sequences reportedly predicted the HLA-A and HLA-B alleles of most subjects accurately.

Primers: 60 Vbeta forward and 13 Jbeta reverse. TCRdb's table, derived via immunoSEQ multiplex PCR, lists solely in-frame clones and lacks some. The top ten clones hold around 4.1% of a sample with more than 55,000 clones, 65% to 90% of them seen once. The CDR3 extends over 15 amino acids. V was shortened by 0 bases and J by 2 bases, with 10 bases between the two germline ends. CDR1 and CDR2 from the germline V gene are KGHSH and LQKENI. Notes on this clone: Its antigen remains unidentified.

The chain recombines TRBV18 with TRBJ2-5; D is perhaps TRBD1 (6 bases). The sequencing input was PBMCs. The receptor was derived from a man under 40 in good health and CMV-seronegative. The CDR3 loop is CASSPPWGQQETQYF. CDR3 bases: TGTGCCAGCTCACCACCGTGGGGGCAACAAGAGACCCAGTACTTC. Complete variable domain (other parts from reference TRBV18 and TRBJ2-5): NAGVMQNPRHLVRRRGQEARLRCSPMKGHSHVYWYRQLPEEGLKFMVYLQKENIIDESGMPKERFSAEFPKEGPSILRIQQVVRGDSAAYFCASSPPWGQQETQYFGPGTRLLVL.